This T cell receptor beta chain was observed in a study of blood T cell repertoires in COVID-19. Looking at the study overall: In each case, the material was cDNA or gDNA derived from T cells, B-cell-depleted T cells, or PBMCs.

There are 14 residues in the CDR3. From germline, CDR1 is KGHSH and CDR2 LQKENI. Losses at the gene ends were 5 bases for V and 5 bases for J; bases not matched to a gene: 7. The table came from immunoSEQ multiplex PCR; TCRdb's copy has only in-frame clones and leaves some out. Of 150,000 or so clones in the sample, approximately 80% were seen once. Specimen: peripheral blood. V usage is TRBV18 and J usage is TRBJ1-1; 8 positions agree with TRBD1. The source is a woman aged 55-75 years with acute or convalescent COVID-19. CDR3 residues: CASSGQGGRTEAFF. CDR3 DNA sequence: TGTGCCAGCTCAGGACAGGGAGGAAGGACTGAAGCTTTCTTT.